This TCR beta chain was profiled in a study of blood T cell repertoires in COVID-19. This CDR3 spans 14 amino acids. Trimming took 0 bases from V and 12 from J; bases not matched to a gene: 11. The germline V gene has CDR1 SNHLY and CDR2 FYNNEI. The protocol was immunoSEQ multiplex PCR, while the TCRdb copy is restricted to in-frame clones and leaves out a portion. The sample has about 140,000 clones, over 70% seen once. The V call is TRBV2, the J call TRBJ2-7; 7 bases match TRBD1. Sequencing was done on a sample of peripheral blood. This sequence originates from a man between 60 and 70 years old with active or convalescent COVID-19. The CDR3 spells CASSEAARGLLSYF. Written as DNA, the CDR3 is TGTGCCAGCAGTGAAGCGGCTAGGGGGCTCCTATCGTACTTC.